The 19 T cell receptor beta chains below were found in one sample sequenced in a study of T cell clonotyping in hematopoietic cell transplantation. Data came from immunoSEQ multiplex PCR; TCRdb stores just in-frame clones and leaves some out. The sample lists about 1,600 clones, around 84% occurring once. Sample: PBMCs, taken 30 days after allogeneic stem cell transplant. The origin of the receptors is a male patient between 25 and 39 years old who had an allogeneic stem cell transplant, so T cells may come from the graft donor. Some clones in this sample may be carry-over from other donors' samples.

The table lists this clone with a count of one. This chain links TRBV19 with TRBJ1-5; D remains unclear. Germline V gene lookup returns CDR1 LNHDA and CDR2 SQIVND (reference sequence). V was shortened by 6 bases and J by 0 bases, with 9 bases between the two germline ends. This CDR3 is built from 14 residues. The CDR3 DNA reads as TGTGCCAGTAGGGGTTTCTCTAGCAATCAGCCCCAGCATTTT. It is translated as CASRGFSSNQPQHF.

This clone was detected only once. Distinct nucleotide sequences in the sample also encode this CDR3. V gene TRBV2 combines with J gene TRBJ2-1; 7 bases align to TRBD2. Germline CDR1 reads SNHLY; CDR2 reads FYNNEI. Trimming cost V 2 bases and J 2 bases; bases outside gene matches: 6. The CDR3 is 16 residues long. The CDR3 sequence: CASSERGGRTYNEQFF. The CDR3 DNA sequence: TGTGCCAGCAGTGAAAGGGGCGGGAGAACCTACAATGAGCAGTTCTTC.

CDR3 sequence: CASSLLARETQYF. The CDR3 nucleotides are TGTGCCAGCAGCTTACTGGCTAGGGAGACCCAGTACTTC. The V and J genes are TRBV5-6 and TRBJ2-5; D is unclear. This CDR3 contains 13 residues. CDR1 is SGHDT, CDR2 YYEEEE, per germline. With 2 bases removed from V and 5 bases from J, the gap between germline ends came to 10 bases.

V and J are TRBV7-2 and TRBJ1-5; D unclear. Germline V gene data show CDR1 as SGHTA and CDR2 as FQGNSA. The CDR3 length is 13 residues. V was clipped by 5 bases and J by 7 bases, with 12 bases between them. CDR3 DNA sequence: TGTGCCAGCAGCCGAAGCCCAGGACAGCCCCAGCATTTT. This codes for CASSRSPGQPQHF.

This chain connects TRBV25-1 to TRBJ2-3, with D maybe TRBD2 (5 bases). There are 17 residues in the CDR3. CDR1 and CDR2 from the germline V gene are MGHDK and SYGVNS. V was pared by 4 bases and J by 2 bases, with 19 bases between. DNA of the CDR3: TGTGCCAGCAGTGCCTTCCCCTCACTAGGCACCACAGATACGCAGTATTTT. Translation gives CASSAFPSLGTTDTQYF.

This chain connects TRBV6-5 to TRBJ1-1; the D is unclear. V was shortened by 3 bases and J by 1 base, with 6 bases between the two germline ends. The V gene's germline CDR1 is MNHEY and CDR2 SVGAGI. There are 13 residues in the CDR3. CDR3 region: CASSYGGNTEAFF. The CDR3, as DNA: TGTGCCAGCAGTTATGGAGGGAACACTGAAGCTTTCTTT.

This clone was counted between two and nine times. CDR3 region: CASSQALVGRYEQYF. CDR3 DNA: TGCGCCAGCAGCCAAGCACTGGTGGGAAGGTACGAGCAGTACTTC. This sequence joins TRBV4-3 and TRBJ2-7; no firm D call. The V end lost 1 base, the J end lost 4 bases, and 14 bases lay between the germline ends. The V gene's germline CDR1 is LGHNA and CDR2 YSLEER. The CDR3 extends over 15 amino acids.

This chain connects TRBV28 to TRBJ2-1, with TRBD2 matching over 10 bases. V lost 7 bases to trimming and J lost 8 bases; unmatched junction nucleotides: 11. Germline-derived CDR1 and CDR2 are MDHEN and SYDVKM. The CDR3 consists of 15 residues. This CDR3 reads CASIPAGTSDHEQFF. The CDR3 region has the DNA TGTGCCAGCATCCCCGCCGGGACTAGCGATCATGAGCAGTTCTTC.

The gene calls are TRBV10-3 and TRBJ1-2; D call uncertain. Germline V gene lookup returns CDR1 ENHRY and CDR2 SYGVKD. Trimming removed 4 bases at V and 1 base at J, with 10 bases between. CDR3 length: 14 amino acids. The CDR3 DNA follows: TGTGCCATCAGTGTTCTTCCCGTTAACTATGGCTACACCTTC. Amino acids: CAISVLPVNYGYTF.

The chain carries TRBV7-2 and TRBJ2-1, with 7 bases that match TRBD1. In germline, CDR1 is SGHTA, CDR2 FQGNSA. The CDR3 has 15 amino acids. Losses at the gene ends were 1 base for V and 4 bases for J; bases not matched to a gene: 4. The chain's CDR3 is CASSLGGTAYNEQFF. CDR3 nucleotides: TGTGCCAGCAGCTTAGGGGGGACAGCTTACAATGAGCAGTTCTTC.

The V call is TRBV9, the J call TRBJ2-1, with D maybe TRBD2 (5 bases). Germline CDR1 SGDLS, CDR2 YYNGEE. Trimming removed 0 bases from V and 10 bases from J, with 14 bases in between. CDR3 size: 14 residues. CDR3 residues: CASSVDLVEREQFF. The DNA of the CDR3 is TGTGCCAGCAGCGTAGACCTAGTCGAGCGGGAGCAGTTCTTC. The variable domain in full, completed from reference TRBV9 and TRBJ2-1, reads DSGVTQTPKHLITATGQRVTLRCSPRSGDLSVYWYQQSLDQGLQFLIQYYNGEERAKGNILERFSAQQFPDLHSELNLSSLELGDSALYFCASSVDLVEREQFFGPGTRLTVL.

This chain joins TRBV5-1 and TRBJ2-1, with TRBD1 matching over 10 bases. This CDR3 is built from 15 residues. The germline V gene encodes CDR1 SGHRS and CDR2 YFSETQ. V lost 0 bases and J lost 5; bases outside the gene matches: 2. CDR3 loop: CASSLAGTGDNEQFF. The CDR3 coding sequence is TGCGCCAGCAGCTTGGCAGGGACAGGGGACAATGAGCAGTTCTTC.

V and J are TRBV28 and TRBJ2-7; 7 bases line up with TRBD2. In germline, CDR1 is MDHEN, CDR2 SYDVKM. V trimming: 0 bases; J trimming: 5 bases; junction bases outside the gene matches: 16. The CDR3 has 18 amino acids. The CDR3, as DNA: TGTGCCAGCAGTTTATGGGTTCCGGGGGGTTCGTCGGGGGACGAGCAGTACTTC. It specifies CASSLWVPGGSSGDEQYF.

The gene calls are TRBV5-1 and TRBJ1-1; TRBD1 matches 7 bases. The CDR3 length is 15 residues. Looked up from germline, CDR1 is SGHRS and CDR2 is YFSETQ. With V trimmed by 2 bases and J by 6 bases, 10 bases remained unmatched. CDR3 bases: TGCGCCAGCAGCTTAATGGGACAGTGGAGTGCTGAAGCTTTCTTT. As protein: CASSLMGQWSAEAFF.

The V gene is TRBV11-3, the J gene TRBJ2-7; D call uncertain. The ends were cut back, 2 bases at V and 3 bases at J, with 5 bases in the middle. The CDR3 is made up of 12 amino acids. Germline V CDR1 and CDR2: SGHNT, YENEEA. The CDR3 DNA is TGTGCCAGCAGCTTAACGAGCTACGAGCAGTACTTC. It encodes CASSLTSYEQYF.

This clone was seen a handful of times. This chain links TRBV28 with TRBJ2-1; 7 positions agree with TRBD1. CDR1 and CDR2 (germline): MDHEN, SYDVKM. The trim removed 7 bases at V and 6 bases at J, leaving 3 bases unmatched. This CDR3 has 12 residues. CDR3 sequence: CASTEGANEQFF. As DNA, the CDR3 is TGTGCCAGCACCGAGGGGGCCAATGAGCAGTTCTTC.

This rearrangement joins TRBV7-9 to TRBJ1-2; no definite D call. The CDR3 consists of 14 residues. Germline V gives CDR1 SEHNR, CDR2 FQNEAQ (reference sequence). V was trimmed by 6 bases and J by 1 base, leaving 12 bases between them. The DNA for the CDR3 is TGTGCCAGCAGTCCGGACGGTTTTAACTATGGCTACACCTTC. Residues: CASSPDGFNYGYTF.

This clone is a singleton in its sample. The chain employs TRBV5-5 and TRBJ2-3; the D is unclear. The CDR3 is 14 residues long. The V gene lost 0 bases and the J gene lost 0 bases, with 5 bases spanning the gap. Germline loops: CDR1 SGHKS, CDR2 YYEKEE (reference sequence). The CDR3 DNA follows: TGTGCCAGCAGCTTGGTCGGAAGCACAGATACGCAGTATTTT. Amino acid sequence: CASSLVGSTDTQYF.

The chain couples TRBV7-9 to TRBJ1-1; 8 nucleotides line up with TRBD1. The CDR3 runs to 11 residues. Germline V gene sequence: CDR1 SEHNR, CDR2 FQNEAQ (reference sequence). The V gene end was trimmed by 5 bases and the J gene end by 8 bases; junction bases not matched to a gene: 1. The CDR3 coding sequence is TGTGCCAGCAGCCGGACAGGGGAAGCTTTCTTT. As protein: CASSRTGEAFF. Filled out from reference TRBV7-9 and TRBJ1-1, the complete variable domain reads DTGVSQNPRHKITKRGQNVTFRCDPISEHNRLYWYRQTLGQGPEFLTYFQNEAQLEKSRLLSDRFSAERPKGSFSTLEIQRTEQGDSAMYLCASSRTGEAFFGQGTRLTVV.